This paragraph reports one T cell receptor (beta chain). In the study's own analysis: Amplification of reference gene primers provided the estimated nucleated cell counts. Using immunoSEQ multiplex PCR, the repertoire was profiled, and TCRdb retains in-frame clones only, with some absent. The D gene and trimming were derived from the DNA, and the V and J assignments and clone size from that table. The table lists under 250,000 clones, about 85% of them singletons, with approximately 8% in the top ten. These data originate in a study of blood T cell repertoires in COVID-19. Study details: PBMCs, B-cell-depleted T cells, or T cells were the source of the cDNA or gDNA that made up the material.

The V and J ends lost 6 bases and 4 bases respectively, with 19 bases between them. This CDR3 is 16 amino acids long. Per germline, CDR1 MDHEN and CDR2 SYDVKM. This chain connects TRBV28 to TRBJ1-5; D is ambiguous. Sample: peripheral blood. The TCR was taken from an elderly woman with acute or convalescent COVID-19. Here the CDR3 DNA reads TGTGCCAGCAGAACCTATCCCGAGCGGGTGAATCAGCCCCAGCATTTT. Translation gives CASRTYPERVNQPQHF.